This T cell receptor beta chain was recorded in a study of T cells after yellow fever vaccination. Notes on the study in general: Faster peaking, at day 5 versus 15, marked a secondary response that was weaker. Post-booster repertoires contained most primary-vaccination clones again (roughly 96% CD4, around 88% CD8).

Researchers made TCR cDNA using 5'RACE template switching, and this step added a universal primer site and UMIs. TCRdb processed the 5' RACE reads anew with MiXCR; each CDR3 protein has one entry. The repertoire has approximately 450,000 distinct CDR3 sequences, around 20% of them found once; the top ten carry roughly a sixth. This clonotype appeared a few times. Its antigen is not identified. The CDR3 runs to 13 residues. CDR1 is MNHNY, CDR2 SVGAGI, per germline (reference sequence). The ends were cut back, 2 bases at V and 7 bases at J, with 6 bases in the middle. The sample consisted of PBMCs, taken before the yellow fever booster vaccination. This sequence was found in a man between 18 and 29 years old who received the YFV17D yellow fever vaccine. The chain is built from TRBV6-6 and TRBJ1-6; D perhaps matches TRBD1 (5 bases). This CDR3 is CASSYGANSPLHF. In nucleotides, the CDR3 is TGTGCCAGCAGTTACGGGGCAAATTCACCCCTCCACTTT.